The 27 T cell receptor beta chains in this list originate from one sample, sequenced in a study of regulatory T cells in long-lasting Graves disease. Arm-PCR with iRepertoire HTBI primers amplified the CDR3 regions for these TCR beta libraries. TCRdb reprocessed the multiplex PCR reads with MiXCR, giving one entry per CDR3 protein. The sample holds 500,000 or so distinct CDR3 sequences; approximately 15% are singletons and the top ten take 17%. Time point described: newly diagnosed GD, antithyroid drugs for less than 3 months. Construction of the TCR library relied on RNA isolated from PBMCs. These same records also appear under a second study, on T cells in Graves' hyperthyroidism and ophthalmopathy.

This specimen was peripheral blood mononuclear cells (PBMCs), taken at new diagnosis, from a patient treated with antithyroid drugs. The receptor source for this set is a woman aged 45-65 years with Graves disease.

This clonotype was picked up many times. The chain employs TRBV5-1 and TRBJ1-1; 8 bases are a match to TRBD1. Germline CDR1 and CDR2: SGHRS and YFSETQ. V was pared by 2 bases and J by 4 bases, with 7 bases of the junction left unmatched. The CDR3 is made up of 15 amino acids. CDR3 coding DNA: TGCGCCAGCAGCTTTCTCACAGGGGGTGTCACTGAAGCTTTCTTT. Translation gives CASSFLTGGVTEAFF. The full variable domain, in which reference TRBV5-1 and TRBJ1-1 provide the parts outside the CDR3, is KAGVTQTPRYLIKTRGQQVTLSCSPISGHRSVSWYQQTPGQGLQFLFEYFSETQRNKGNFPGRFSGRQFSNSRSEMNVSTLELGDSALYLCASSFLTGGVTEAFFGQGTRLTVV.

This clonotype has a count of ten or more. The rearrangement links TRBV28 to TRBJ2-3, with TRBD2 as a possible D gene (6 bases). Germline assignment: CDR1 MDHEN and CDR2 SYDVKM. The CDR3 sequence is 17 residues long. V lost 2 bases, J lost 0 bases, and 15 bases lay in between. The CDR3 region has the DNA TGTGCCAGCAGTTTAGTCCGGGACTCTCGTAGCACAGATACGCAGTATTTT. It is translated as CASSLVRDSRSTDTQYF.

Many counts were recorded for this clonotype. This sequence joins TRBV6-5 and TRBJ1-6; D call uncertain. Germline V lookup: CDR1 MNHEY, CDR2 SVGAGI. This CDR3 comprises 13 residues. The V and J ends lost 0 bases and 8 bases respectively, with 5 bases between them. The CDR3 sequence is CASSYSVYSPLHF. The CDR3 DNA sequence: TGTGCCAGCAGTTACTCGGTTTATTCACCCCTCCACTTT.

This clonotype was seen repeatedly, ten times or more. The chain carries TRBV30 and TRBJ2-3; 9 nucleotides match TRBD2. The CDR3 contains 14 residues. The V segment lost 1 base and the J segment 2 bases; nucleotides outside the gene matches: 1. CDR1 GTSNPN and CDR2 SVGIG come from the germline V gene (reference sequence). The CDR3 region has the DNA TGTGCCTGGAGTGCGGGACTAGCCACAGATACGCAGTATTTT. It is translated as CAWSAGLATDTQYF.

This sequence joins TRBV12-3 or TRBV12-4 and TRBJ2-2; D might be TRBD2 (6 bases). V dropped 4 bases and J dropped 5 bases, with 23 bases sitting between them. The CDR3 is 18 amino acids. CDR3 region: CASSYSVGQGGGTGELFF. The CDR3 region has the DNA TGTGCCAGCAGTTATTCAGTGGGGCAGGGAGGTGGAACCGGGGAGCTGTTTTTT.

Here the CDR3 reads CASSQDAGLGGNEQFF. CDR3 DNA sequence: TGTGCCAGCAGCCAAGATGCAGGACTAGGGGGCAATGAGCAGTTCTTC. This chain uses TRBV4-2 with TRBJ2-1; D is perhaps TRBD2 (7 bases). V lost 0 bases and J 6 bases, leaving 15 bases between the germline ends. The CDR3 is 16 amino acids. Germline assignment: CDR1 LGHNA and CDR2 YNFKEQ.

This clonotype has ten or more counts. The chain joins TRBV28 to TRBJ2-7; 9 nucleotides agree with TRBD1. This CDR3 comprises 15 residues. Germline values: CDR1 MDHEN, CDR2 SYDVKM. V lost 6 bases and J lost 2; bases outside the gene matches: 8. The CDR3 DNA reads TGTGCCAGCAGCCCTTACAGGGACAGGGCCTACGAGCAGTACTTC. This encodes CASSPYRDRAYEQYF.

The sample holds a few counts of this clonotype. The chain combines TRBV4-2 with TRBJ2-1, with 14 bases aligning to TRBD2. V lost 0 bases, J lost 7 bases, and 17 bases stayed unmatched. Looked up from germline, CDR1 is LGHNA and CDR2 is YNFKEQ. The CDR3 is 21 amino acids. CDR3 amino acids: CASSQESPGLAGVWVRNEQFF. The DNA for the CDR3 is TGTGCCAGCAGCCAAGAGTCCCCGGGACTAGCGGGAGTTTGGGTAAGGAATGAGCAGTTCTTC.

This clonotype was seen ten or more times. The genes are TRBV30 and TRBJ2-1; D is uncertain. Trimming shortened V by 2 bases and J by 9 bases, and 11 bases separated the two germline ends. CDR3 length: 12 amino acids. CDR1 is GTSNPN, CDR2 SVGIG, per germline (reference sequence). The CDR3 DNA sequence: TGTGCCTGGAGTCCAAGGAGCACTGAGCAGTTCTTC. This encodes CAWSPRSTEQFF.

This clonotype was seen a few times. The rearrangement links TRBV29-1 to TRBJ2-1, with D perhaps matching TRBD1 or TRBD2 (6 bases each). The CDR3 is 14 residues long. Per germline, CDR1 SQVTM and CDR2 ANQGSEA. Deletions cut 8 bases from V and 7 bases from J, with 21 bases between. In DNA form, the CDR3 reads TGCAGCTCCCGTACGCCGGGGGCGGGGAATGAGCAGTTCTTC. Translation: CSSRTPGAGNEQFF.

The V call is TRBV4-2, the J call TRBJ2-7; possible D gene TRBD1, 6 bases. In germline, CDR1 is LGHNA, CDR2 YNFKEQ. The CDR3 runs 18 residues. V was trimmed by 4 bases and J by 2 bases, leaving 24 bases between them. CDR3 in amino acids: CASSPRVPQGSLAYEQYF. CDR3 DNA sequence: TGTGCCAGCAGCCCTCGCGTCCCACAGGGTTCTCTTGCCTACGAGCAGTACTTC.

The chain is built from TRBV7-9 and TRBJ2-2, with 10 bases fitting TRBD2. V trimming: 0 bases; J trimming: 5 bases; junction bases outside the gene matches: 9. Germline V gene data show CDR1 as SEHNR and CDR2 as FQNEAQ (reference sequence). This CDR3 has 18 amino acids. Here the CDR3 DNA reads TGTGCCAGCAGCTTAGCCCGGGCTAGCGGGAGTTGGACCGGGGAGCTGTTTTTT. This codes for CASSLARASGSWTGELFF.

Many counts were recorded for this clonotype. The genes are TRBV28 and TRBJ1-2; D remains unclear. CDR1 MDHEN and CDR2 SYDVKM come from the germline V gene. The V gene lost 6 bases and the J gene lost 4 bases, with 21 bases spanning the gap. The CDR3 covers 16 residues. CDR3 region: CASRGIRGSFSYGYTF. The DNA of the CDR3 is TGTGCCAGCAGAGGGATACGAGGGAGTTTTTCCTATGGCTACACCTTC.

This clonotype has only a few counts. The chain carries TRBV28 and TRBJ2-7; D is undetermined. The V gene lost 2 bases and the J gene lost 4 bases, with 18 bases spanning the gap. Germline V gives CDR1 MDHEN, CDR2 SYDVKM. The CDR3 is 16 residues long. This CDR3 reads CASSLGGVGKGYEQYF. The CDR3 bases are TGTGCCAGCAGTTTAGGCGGCGTAGGAAAAGGGTACGAGCAGTACTTC.

This clonotype has ten or more counts. The genes are TRBV5-1 and TRBJ2-7, with D unresolved. Germline V gene sequence: CDR1 SGHRS, CDR2 YFSETQ. The CDR3 is made up of 14 amino acids. Trimming left V 0 bases short and J 1 base short, with 8 bases between. The CDR3 reads CASSLAPGSYEQYF. The CDR3 DNA is TGCGCCAGCAGCTTGGCCCCGGGTTCCTACGAGCAGTACTTC.

With respect to this clonotype: A single base separates this from a much larger clone, so it may be a read error. Given the absence of the conserved phenylalanine or tryptophan at the CDR3 end, a read error is likely. This chain connects TRBV6-5 to TRBJ2-7, with 10 bases fitting TRBD2. Germline values: CDR1 MNHEY, CDR2 SVGAGI. V lost 0 bases, J lost 2 bases, and 4 bases stayed unmatched. This CDR3 is built from 16 residues. The CDR3 nucleotides are TGTGCCAGCAGTTACTCGGCTAGCGGGGGAACCTACGAGCAGTACTCC. This gives the protein CASSYSASGGTYEQYS.

This clonotype showed up just a few times. This CDR3 is CASSAGQANYEQYF. The CDR3, as DNA: TGCGCCAGCAGCGCGGGACAGGCAAACTACGAGCAGTACTTC. V is TRBV5-1 and J is TRBJ2-7, with 8 bases matching TRBD1. V shed 4 bases, J shed 3 bases, and the junction held 6 bases outside the gene matches. This CDR3 spans 14 amino acids. Per germline, CDR1 SGHRS and CDR2 YFSETQ.

In its sample, this clonotype was seen many times. V gene TRBV27 combines with J gene TRBJ2-3; the D is unclear. Trimming took 5 bases from V and 14 from J, leaving 20 bases between them. CDR3 length: 13 amino acids. Looked up from germline, CDR1 is MNHEY and CDR2 is SMNVEV (reference sequence). The CDR3 spells CASSQRATESRYF. The CDR3 DNA sequence: TGTGCCAGCAGTCAGCGCGCGACTGAATCGAGGTATTTT.

The rearrangement uses TRBV19 and TRBJ1-1; D perhaps matches TRBD1 (6 bases). CDR3 size: 12 residues. The V gene lost 6 bases and the J gene lost 8 bases, with 13 bases spanning the gap. Per germline, CDR1 LNHDA and CDR2 SQIVND (reference sequence). Here the CDR3 DNA reads TGTGCCAGTAGACAGGGTCGCTCCGAAGCTTTCTTT. Its translation: CASRQGRSEAFF.

Worth noting for this clonotype: A read error may be the cause here, since a much bigger clone is one base away. The CDR3 does not close with the conserved phenylalanine or tryptophan, likely indicating a read error. The V gene is TRBV12-3 or TRBV12-4, the J gene TRBJ1-5; D unresolved. The CDR3 consists of 11 residues. Between the trimmed V and J ends, which lost 3 bases and 11 bases, there was a span of 8 bases. The CDR3 DNA reads as TGTGCCAGCAGTTTGGAGGGAACCCAGCATCTT. Its protein product is CASSLEGTQHL.

The gene calls are TRBV6-1 and TRBJ1-5, with 9 bases lining up with TRBD1. This CDR3 contains 15 residues. Germline V gene lookup returns CDR1 MNHNS and CDR2 SASEGT. The junction had 10 bases not matched to a gene; V was cut back by 7 bases and J by 6 bases. The CDR3 is CASILTTGGGQPQHF. The CDR3 DNA sequence: TGTGCCAGCATCCTAACGACAGGGGGAGGTCAGCCCCAGCATTTT.

The table lists this clonotype with many counts. This chain joins TRBV9 and TRBJ1-1, with no clear D. Between the trimmed V and J ends, which lost 2 bases and 1 base, there was a span of 18 bases. CDR1 and CDR2 (germline): SGDLS, YYNGEE. The CDR3 runs to 17 residues. The CDR3 region has the DNA TGTGCCAGCAGCGTCAACCCTTGGACCGCTAGGAACACTGAAGCTTTCTTT. Translated, it gives CASSVNPWTARNTEAFF.

V gene TRBV20-1 combines with J gene TRBJ2-6; 8 bases agree with TRBD2. Germline assignment: CDR1 DFQATT and CDR2 SNEGSKA (reference sequence). V lost 3 bases, J lost 4 bases, and 11 bases stayed unmatched. The CDR3 contains 17 residues. This chain's CDR3 is CSASAPGGRSGANVLTF. CDR3 DNA sequence: TGCAGTGCTAGCGCGCCCGGCGGGAGGTCAGGGGCCAACGTCCTGACTTTC.

This chain uses TRBV3-1 with TRBJ2-2; 10 nucleotides line up with TRBD2. The J segment lost 7 bases and the V segment lost 3 bases, leaving 8 bases of the junction unmatched. The CDR3 has 16 residues. Germline loops: CDR1 LGHDT, CDR2 YNNKEL (reference sequence). In nucleotides, the CDR3 is TGTGCCAGCAGCCAGGTACCGGGACTAGCGCTCGGGGAGCTGTTTTTT. Translating it yields CASSQVPGLALGELFF.

Many counts were recorded for this clonotype. The chain has TRBV28 and TRBJ2-7; no clear D. The CDR3 covers 15 residues. CDR1 is MDHEN, CDR2 SYDVKM, per germline. V was clipped by 6 bases and J by 5 bases, with 20 bases between them. CDR3 amino acids: CASSPLRAVAHEQYF. The CDR3 coding sequence is TGTGCCAGCAGCCCCCTTAGGGCAGTCGCCCACGAGCAGTACTTC.

This clonotype was found many times. The gene calls are TRBV11-2 and TRBJ2-5, with D possibly matching TRBD1 (6 bases). This CDR3 has 15 amino acids. The V and J ends lost 2 bases and 4 bases respectively, with 14 bases between them. Germline V lookup: CDR1 SGHAT, CDR2 FQNNGV. Here the CDR3 reads CASSLNAGVGETQYF. Here the CDR3 DNA reads TGTGCCAGCAGCTTAAACGCAGGGGTGGGAGAGACCCAGTACTTC. Full variable domain (outside the CDR3, taken from reference TRBV11-2 and TRBJ2-5): EAGVAQSPRYKIIEKRQSVAFWCNPISGHATLYWYQQILGQGPKLLIQFQNNGVVDDSQLPKDRFSAERLKGVDSTLKIQPAKLEDSAVYLCASSLNAGVGETQYFGPGTRLLVL.

This chain joins TRBV6-1 and TRBJ2-7, with a weak D call TRBD2 (6 bases). Per the germline V gene, CDR1 is MNHNS and CDR2 is SASEGT. V was shortened by 4 bases and J by 0 bases, with 13 bases between the two germline ends. The CDR3 runs to 15 residues. The CDR3 bases are TGTGCCAGCAGTGGGGTACTAGCTGACTCCTACGAGCAGTACTTC. It codes for CASSGVLADSYEQYF.